One sample yielded the 2 T cell receptor beta chains listed below, sequenced in a study of regulatory T cells in long-lasting Graves disease. CDR3 regions were amplified by Arm-PCR using iRepertoire HTBI primers to build TCR beta libraries. From the multiplex PCR reads, TCRdb called clonotypes with MiXCR, one entry per CDR3 protein. Found here are roughly 400,000 distinct CDR3 sequences, about a fifth of them singletons; the top ten hold around 21%. Time point indicated: persistent/refractory GD, antithyroid drugs over 5 years with positive TRAb. Generation of the TCR library employed RNA extracted from PBMCs. Here the sequenced sample was peripheral blood mononuclear cells (PBMCs), taken when the disease was refractory, from a patient treated with antithyroid drugs. These receptors were collected from a female donor with Graves disease.

This clonotype was counted only a few times. The chain joins TRBV11-2 to TRBJ2-3; possibly TRBD2 for D (5 bases). Germline V CDR1 and CDR2: SGHAT, FQNNGV. This CDR3 contains 13 residues. V was pared by 3 bases and J by 12 bases, with 16 bases between. The CDR3 nucleotides are TGTGCCAGCAGCTTCGGGTACGGGGAGACACAGTATTTT. It is translated as CASSFGYGETQYF.

This clonotype turned up a few times. The V call is TRBV6-5, the J call TRBJ2-5; D gene unclear. Germline V gene lookup returns CDR1 MNHEY and CDR2 SVGAGI. This CDR3 has 14 amino acids. Trimming removed 4 bases from V and 5 bases from J, with 14 bases in between. The DNA for the CDR3 is TGTGCCAGCAGTTCGTCTACCCCATCGGAGACCCAGTACTTC. This translates into CASSSSTPSETQYF.